Listed below are T cell receptor beta chains from one sample, sequenced in a study of regulatory and conventional T cells in RAG deficiency. Method: immunoSEQ multiplex PCR; TCRdb's copy keeps in-frame clones and lacks some. Of tens of thousands of clones in the sample, around nine tenths were seen once. The same specimen was also included in a second study, on regulatory T cells.

What was sequenced was Tregs sorted from blood. The source of these receptors is a human donor in good health. Each CDR3 is given with its conserved first and last residue. Each record gives: J gene, D gene, clone size, V gene, CDR3 protein, CDR3 DNA. The D gene is left open where the match is weak. For some rows the clone size is stated as once, few or many, or as a class when expanded; others skip it.

J: TRBJ2-7
D: NA
size: NA
V: TRBV18
CDR3: CASSPTGIYEQYF
DNA: TGTGCCAGCTCACCCACAGGGATCTACGAGCAGTACTTC

J: TRBJ1-2
D: NA
size: NA
V: TRBV6-6
CDR3: CASSYSGQGNGYTF
DNA: TGTGCCAGCAGTTACTCGGGGCAGGGGAATGGCTACACCTTC

J: TRBJ2-2
D: NA
size: few
V: TRBV6-5
CDR3: CASSRRTANTGELFF
DNA: TGTGCCAGCAGTCGACGGACAGCAAACACCGGGGAGCTGTTTTTT

J: TRBJ1-1
D: TRBD1
size: NA
V: TRBV18
CDR3: CASSPRTGRGTEAFF
DNA: TGTGCCAGCTCACCACGGACAGGGAGGGGCACTGAAGCTTTCTTT

J: TRBJ1-5
D: NA
size: NA
V: TRBV7-9
CDR3: CASSLELMSHPYQPQHF
DNA: TGTGCCAGCAGCTTAGAGTTGATGTCTCACCCCTATCAGCCCCAGCATTTT

J: TRBJ1-5
D: NA
size: NA
V: TRBV18
CDR3: CASSPRSGSGNQPQHF
DNA: TGTGCCAGCTCACCCCGGTCCGGATCGGGCAATCAGCCCCAGCATTTT

J: TRBJ2-5
D: NA
size: NA
V: TRBV7-9
CDR3: CASSLAGGTETQYF
DNA: TGTGCCAGCAGCTTAGCGGGGGGAACTGAGACCCAGTACTTC

J: TRBJ2-5
D: NA
size: NA
V: TRBV5-1
CDR3: CASSLGTGKETQYF
DNA: TGCGCCAGCAGTCTCGGAACAGGGAAAGAGACCCAGTACTTC

J: TRBJ1-5
D: NA
size: NA
V: TRBV18
CDR3: CASSPINGQPQHF
DNA: TGTGCCAGCTCACCAATTAATGGTCAGCCCCAGCATTTT

J: TRBJ2-3
D: NA
size: NA
V: TRBV7-9
CDR3: CASSLVPDTQYF
DNA: TGTGCCAGCAGCCTCGTTCCAGATACGCAGTATTTT

J: TRBJ2-5
D: NA
size: NA
V: TRBV7-9
CDR3: CASSRAGTPPYF
DNA: TGTGCCAGCAGTCGGGCGGGGACGCCTCCGTACTTC

J: TRBJ2-7
D: TRBD1
size: NA
V: TRBV28
CDR3: CASRRDRVYEQYF
DNA: TGTGCCAGCAGGCGAGACAGGGTCTACGAGCAGTACTTC

J: TRBJ2-5
D: NA
size: NA
V: TRBV6-1
CDR3: CASSEAGPGGVGTQYF
DNA: TGTGCCAGCAGTGAAGCGGGACCGGGGGGCGTCGGGACCCAGTACTTC

J: TRBJ2-1
D: TRBD2
size: NA
V: TRBV6-1
CDR3: CATRRGGGNEQFF
DNA: TGTGCCACCCGCCGCGGGGGAGGCAATGAGCAGTTCTTC

J: TRBJ2-7
D: TRBD1
size: NA
V: TRBV28
CDR3: CASSRDSAVYEQYF
DNA: TGTGCCAGCAGTAGGGACAGCGCTGTCTACGAGCAGTACTTC

J: TRBJ1-1
D: TRBD1
size: NA
V: TRBV18
CDR3: CASSPTGGPNTEAFF
DNA: TGTGCCAGCTCACCCACAGGGGGACCGAACACTGAAGCTTTCTTT

J: TRBJ2-2
D: TRBD1
size: NA
V: TRBV27
CDR3: CASRLQGAYTNTGELFF
DNA: TGTGCCAGCAGATTACAGGGGGCTTATACTAACACCGGGGAGCTGTTTTTT

J: TRBJ1-4
D: TRBD1
size: few
V: TRBV5-1
CDR3: CASSWGGTAFSNEKLFF
DNA: TGCGCCAGCAGCTGGGGCGGGACAGCCTTCTCTAATGAAAAACTGTTTTTT

J: TRBJ2-2
D: TRBD1
size: NA
V: TRBV5-1
CDR3: CASSLGTGVVFAGELFF
DNA: TGCGCCAGCAGCTTGGGGACAGGGGTCGTTTTCGCCGGGGAGCTGTTTTTT

J: TRBJ1-2
D: NA
size: NA
V: TRBV5-1
CDR3: CASSSRTSGSLGYTF
DNA: TGCGCCAGCAGCTCACGAACGTCTGGGAGCCTTGGCTACACCTTC

J: TRBJ1-3
D: TRBD1
size: NA
V: TRBV6-5
CDR3: CASSSRTGRNGNTIYF
DNA: TGTGCCAGCAGTTCCCGGACAGGGAGAAATGGAAACACCATATATTTT

J: TRBJ1-4
D: TRBD1
size: NA
V: TRBV5-1
CDR3: CASSPALTGEKLFF
DNA: TGCGCCAGCAGCCCCGCCCTGACAGGGGAAAAACTGTTTTTT

J: TRBJ1-3
D: NA
size: NA
V: TRBV6-5
CDR3: CASSYRRQRSGNTIYF
DNA: TGTGCCAGCAGTTACCGACGGCAACGCTCTGGAAACACCATATATTTT

J: TRBJ1-1
D: TRBD1
size: NA
V: TRBV7-3
CDR3: CASSSGTGGMAFF
DNA: TGTGCCAGCAGCTCCGGGACAGGGGGAATGGCCTTCTTT

J: TRBJ1-1
D: NA
size: NA
V: TRBV9
CDR3: CASSWRGGGEAFF
DNA: TGTGCCAGCAGTTGGAGGGGAGGGGGTGAAGCTTTCTTT

J: TRBJ1-2
D: NA
size: NA
V: TRBV30
CDR3: CAWSGGNTF
DNA: TGTGCCTGGAGTGGGGGGAACACCTTC

J: TRBJ2-2
D: NA
size: NA
V: TRBV7-3
CDR3: CASSSQRNTGELFF
DNA: TGTGCCAGCAGCTCTCAGAGGAACACCGGGGAGCTGTTTTTT

J: TRBJ2-6
D: NA
size: NA
V: TRBV7-9
CDR3: CASSLIQGAVVLTF
DNA: TGTGCCAGCAGCTTAATTCAGGGAGCAGTCGTCCTGACTTTC

J: TRBJ2-2
D: TRBD2
size: NA
V: TRBV7-9
CDR3: CASSLSGGARTGELFF
DNA: TGTGCCAGCAGCCTAAGCGGGGGGGCTCGGACCGGGGAGCTGTTTTTT

J: TRBJ2-5
D: NA
size: NA
V: TRBV5-1
CDR3: CASSLRTATETQYF
DNA: TGCGCCAGCAGCTTGAGGACAGCGACGGAGACCCAGTACTTC

J: TRBJ2-4
D: NA
size: NA
V: TRBV5-1
CDR3: CASSRDPQNIQYF
DNA: TGCGCCAGCAGTCGGGACCCCCAAAACATTCAGTACTTC

J: TRBJ1-1
D: NA
size: once
V: TRBV5-1
CDR3: CASSLAETFEMNTEAFF
DNA: TGCGCCAGCAGCTTGGCCGAGACGTTTGAGATGAACACTGAAGCTTTCTTT

J: TRBJ1-6
D: NA
size: NA
V: TRBV7-2
CDR3: CASSLALIIEVQVPSRFSPLHF
DNA: TGTGCCAGCAGCTTAGCGCTAATTATCGAGGTACAGGTTCCAAGTCGGTTTTCACCCCTCCACTTT

J: TRBJ2-3
D: NA
size: NA
V: TRBV10-3
CDR3: CAISETRTSLSTDTQYF
DNA: TGTGCCATCAGTGAGACACGGACTTCCCTCAGCACAGATACGCAGTATTTT

J: TRBJ2-4
D: TRBD1
size: once
V: TRBV5-1
CDR3: CASSFLTGVAKNIQYF
DNA: TGCGCCAGCAGCTTTCTGACAGGGGTTGCCAAAAACATTCAGTACTTC

J: TRBJ2-1
D: TRBD1
size: NA
V: TRBV12-5
CDR3: CASGTGDRGWNEQFF
DNA: TGTGCTAGTGGGACTGGGGACAGGGGATGGAATGAGCAGTTCTTC

J: TRBJ2-2
D: NA
size: NA
V: TRBV27
CDR3: CASSWGRGNTGELFF
DNA: TGTGCCAGCAGTTGGGGCAGGGGGAACACCGGGGAGCTGTTTTTT

J: TRBJ2-1
D: NA
size: NA
V: TRBV18
CDR3: CASSDVNAQFF
DNA: TGTGCCAGCTCAGACGTCAACGCGCAGTTCTTC

J: TRBJ2-5
D: TRBD1
size: NA
V: TRBV6-5
CDR3: CASRSGQAQETQYF
DNA: TGTGCCAGCAGATCGGGACAGGCCCAAGAGACCCAGTACTTC

J: TRBJ2-5
D: NA
size: NA
V: TRBV19
CDR3: CASSIGVRETQYF
DNA: TGTGCCAGTAGTATTGGGGTGCGGGAGACCCAGTACTTC

J: TRBJ1-2
D: NA
size: NA
V: TRBV15
CDR3: CATSRDLGGYTF
DNA: TGTGCCACCAGCAGAGATCTGGGTGGCTACACCTTC

J: TRBJ1-4
D: TRBD1
size: once
V: TRBV4-2
CDR3: CASSHRPGTGDEKLFF
DNA: TGTGCCAGCAGCCATAGACCCGGGACAGGGGATGAAAAACTGTTTTTT

J: TRBJ2-5
D: NA
size: NA
V: TRBV5-1
CDR3: CASSPRRVQETQYF
DNA: TGCGCCAGCAGCCCTCGCCGGGTACAAGAGACCCAGTACTTC

J: TRBJ1-2
D: TRBD1
size: NA
V: TRBV15
CDR3: CATSRGVAGQLNYGYTF
DNA: TGTGCCACCAGCAGAGGAGTCGCGGGACAGCTAAACTATGGCTACACCTTC

J: TRBJ2-7
D: NA
size: NA
V: TRBV29-1
CDR3: CSVGTYYEQYF
DNA: TGCAGCGTGGGGACTTACTACGAGCAGTACTTC

J: TRBJ1-5
D: NA
size: NA
V: TRBV11-2
CDR3: CASSLGRGAGQPQHF
DNA: TGTGCCAGCAGCTTAGGCCGGGGGGCAGGTCAGCCCCAGCATTTT

J: TRBJ1-1
D: TRBD1
size: NA
V: TRBV7-9
CDR3: CASSSTRVQGRGNTEAFF
DNA: TGTGCCAGCAGCTCGACGAGGGTACAGGGGAGGGGGAACACTGAAGCTTTCTTT

J: TRBJ1-6
D: TRBD1
size: NA
V: TRBV20-1
CDR3: CSARGRQGELF
DNA: TGCAGTGCTAGAGGACGACAGGGGGAACTCTTT

J: TRBJ1-4
D: TRBD1
size: NA
V: TRBV4-1
CDR3: CASSQVRTGPTNEKLFF
DNA: TGCGCCAGCAGCCAGGTTAGGACAGGTCCAACTAATGAAAAACTGTTTTTT

J: TRBJ2-7
D: TRBD1
size: NA
V: TRBV27
CDR3: CASSLGTGSPYEQYF
DNA: TGTGCCAGCAGTTTAGGGACAGGGAGTCCCTACGAGCAGTACTTC

J: TRBJ2-1
D: NA
size: NA
V: TRBV7-2
CDR3: CASSRGGTGRNEQFF
DNA: TGTGCCAGCAGCCGGGGGGGGACAGGGAGGAATGAGCAGTTCTTC

J: TRBJ1-1
D: NA
size: NA
V: TRBV28
CDR3: CASTDLVFAGSITEAFF
DNA: TGTGCCAGCACCGATCTGGTGTTTGCAGGGTCTATCACTGAAGCTTTCTTT

J: TRBJ1-4
D: NA
size: NA
V: TRBV7-9
CDR3: CASSSDGVNEKLFF
DNA: TGTGCCAGCAGCTCGGACGGGGTTAATGAAAAACTGTTTTTT

J: TRBJ1-2
D: NA
size: NA
V: TRBV6-1
CDR3: CASSVDLGYGYTF
DNA: TGTGCCAGCAGTGTGGACCTCGGCTATGGCTACACCTTC